What follows are 13 T cell receptor beta chains derived from one specimen sequenced in a study of T cell responses to AZD1222 COVID-19 vaccine. TCRdb's copy holds only in-frame clones and misses some; the assay was immunoSEQ multiplex PCR. The sample includes 150,000 to 200,000 clones, 85% to 95% of them seen just once. The sequencing here drew on peripheral blood, taken on day 0 of AZD1222 vaccination. The source is an adult in good health.

The chain joins TRBV11-2 to TRBJ1-2, with D uncertain. Trimming stripped 4 bases from V and 5 bases from J, with 11 bases between. The CDR3 spans 13 residues. The germline gives CDR1 SGHAT, CDR2 FQNNGV. The CDR3 region is CASSSSAPYGYTF. In nucleotides, the CDR3 is TGTGCCAGCAGCTCCAGCGCTCCGTATGGCTACACCTTC. Full variable domain (remainder filled in from reference TRBV11-2 and TRBJ1-2): EAGVAQSPRYKIIEKRQSVAFWCNPISGHATLYWYQQILGQGPKLLIQFQNNGVVDDSQLPKDRFSAERLKGVDSTLKIQPAKLEDSAVYLCASSSSAPYGYTFGSGTRLTVV.

The chain employs TRBV6-5 and TRBJ1-1; no definite D call. Per germline, CDR1 MNHEY and CDR2 SVGAGI. Trimming removed 5 bases at V and 3 bases at J, with 13 bases between. There are 14 residues in the CDR3. The CDR3 here is CASSMREGDTEAFF. The DNA for the CDR3 is TGTGCCAGCAGTATGAGGGAGGGTGACACTGAAGCTTTCTTT.

The rearrangement uses TRBV7-9 and TRBJ2-7, with 8 bases lining up with TRBD2. The CDR3 has 14 residues. Germline V lookup: CDR1 SEHNR, CDR2 FQNEAQ (reference sequence). V gave up 5 bases and J gave up 4 bases; unmatched junction bases: 7. CDR3 DNA: TGTGCCAGCAGCCCCCCAGCGGGAGTGTACGAGCAGTACTTC. Its protein product is CASSPPAGVYEQYF. Based on the CDR3 plus reference TRBV7-9 and TRBJ2-7, the full variable domain is DTGVSQNPRHKITKRGQNVTFRCDPISEHNRLYWYRQTLGQGPEFLTYFQNEAQLEKSRLLSDRFSAERPKGSFSTLEIQRTEQGDSAMYLCASSPPAGVYEQYFGPGTRLTVT.

The rearrangement uses TRBV28 and TRBJ1-2; D unclear. Germline CDR1 and CDR2: MDHEN and SYDVKM. The CDR3 is 14 amino acids. Trimming pared 2 bases from V and 8 bases from J, leaving 15 bases between. CDR3 nucleotides: TGTGCCAGCAGTTTAAATCAGGCCTCCGACGGCTACACCTTC. Protein product: CASSLNQASDGYTF.

The gene calls are TRBV28 and TRBJ1-6; D gene ambiguous. V was shortened by 7 bases and J by 6 bases, with 16 bases between the two germline ends. This CDR3 contains 15 residues. Germline V lookup: CDR1 MDHEN, CDR2 SYDVKM. CDR3 loop: CASNPPGRPNSPLHF. CDR3 coding DNA: TGTGCCAGCAACCCTCCGGGTCGTCCTAATTCACCCCTCCACTTT.

This clone was detected once. This chain connects TRBV4-1 to TRBJ1-5; no reliable D call. Trimming left V 0 bases short and J 4 bases short, with 7 bases between. CDR1 MGHRA and CDR2 YSYEKL come from the germline V gene. The CDR3 sequence is 14 residues long. The CDR3 bases are TGCGCCAGCAGCCAAGAGTCGTTAAATCAGCCCCAGCATTTT. It is translated as CASSQESLNQPQHF.

The rearrangement links TRBV30 to TRBJ2-7, with 11 bases identical to TRBD2. V dropped 5 bases and J dropped 6; count of bases not matched to a gene: 6. Germline V gene data show CDR1 as GTSNPN and CDR2 as SVGIG (reference sequence). CDR3 length: 13 amino acids. CDR3 sequence (DNA): TGTGCCTGGGGCCTAGCGGGAGGATCCGAGCAGTACTTC. Protein product: CAWGLAGGSEQYF.

DNA of the CDR3: TGTGCCAGCACTCCCAGGGGGGGCAGCAATCAGCCCCAGCATTTT. This codes for CASTPRGGSNQPQHF. V is TRBV28 and J is TRBJ1-5, with 7 bases that match TRBD1. Germline loops: CDR1 MDHEN, CDR2 SYDVKM. The CDR3 has 15 amino acids. V was pared by 7 bases and J by 1 base, with 7 bases of the junction left unmatched.

The V gene is TRBV30, the J gene TRBJ2-3; unclear D gene. The CDR3 covers 15 residues. The V end was cut by 0 bases, the J end by 0 bases, with 10 bases between. The germline gives CDR1 GTSNPN, CDR2 SVGIG (reference sequence). The CDR3 sequence: CAWSVLGTSTDTQYF. The CDR3 coding sequence is TGTGCCTGGAGTGTATTGGGAACTAGCACAGATACGCAGTATTTT.

The V gene is TRBV12-3 or TRBV12-4, the J gene TRBJ1-1, with D unclear. The ends were cut back, 2 bases at V and 7 bases at J, with 8 bases in the middle. The CDR3 is made up of 12 amino acids. The CDR3 region has the DNA TGTGCCAGCAGTTTACCAACGGGTGAAGCTTTCTTT. It specifies CASSLPTGEAFF.

The gene calls are TRBV27 and TRBJ1-1, with D hard to call. This CDR3 has 15 residues. V lost 4 bases and J lost 1, with 13 bases in between. Germline CDR1 reads MNHEY; CDR2 reads SMNVEV (reference sequence). The CDR3 DNA follows: TGTGCCAGCAGTTCCCTAGGGTTAGGGAACACTGAAGCTTTCTTT. It specifies CASSSLGLGNTEAFF.

V and J are TRBV11-2 and TRBJ2-3; tentatively, D is TRBD1 (5 bases). Trimming shortened V by 1 base and J by 7 bases, and 18 bases separated the two germline ends. CDR1 is SGHAT and CDR2 is FQNNGV in the germline V gene. The CDR3 length is 16 residues. The chain's CDR3 is CASSLASGARVNTQYF. The DNA of the CDR3 is TGTGCCAGCAGCTTAGCTAGTGGGGCTCGCGTGAATACGCAGTATTTT.

This sequence joins TRBV7-9 and TRBJ1-4, with D possibly being TRBD1 (5 bases). Trimming removed 7 bases from V and 3 bases from J, with 12 bases in between. This CDR3 comprises 14 residues. Germline loops: CDR1 SEHNR, CDR2 FQNEAQ (reference sequence). CDR3 sequence (DNA): TGTGCCAGCACCGGGACGGCGTCTAATGAAAAACTGTTTTTT. It encodes CASTGTASNEKLFF.